This TCR beta chain was profiled in a study of beta chain features in type 1 diabetes. The table lists this clone with a few counts. Its target is unknown. All of the isolated RNA was reverse transcribed, so expressed TCRB transcripts were sequenced. Data came from immunoSEQ multiplex PCR; TCRdb stores just in-frame clones and leaves some out. The sample holds 250,000 to 350,000 clones, approximately 14% seen once. Study-level findings and limits: A pattern of fewer insertions and more deletions at VDJ junctions was seen in type 1 diabetes patients. Shortening of TCRB CDR3s, moderate but significant, appeared in all four CD4+ subsets of Type 1 diabetes patients. There was a possibility that cDNA sequencing over-represented cells with high TCR expression.

Every sorted population was more than 98% pure. With 2 bases clipped from V and 6 bases from J, the junction kept 2 bases outside the gene matches. Germline loops: CDR1 SGHRS, CDR2 YFSETQ. CDR3 length: 13 residues. J is TRBJ2-1 and V is TRBV5-1, with 7 bases that match TRBD2. Material: central memory CD4+ T cells from blood. This clonotype was obtained from a young man in good health. The CDR3 loop reads CASSFGGSNEQFF. Written as DNA, the CDR3 is TGCGCCAGCAGCTTTGGCGGGAGCAATGAGCAGTTCTTC.